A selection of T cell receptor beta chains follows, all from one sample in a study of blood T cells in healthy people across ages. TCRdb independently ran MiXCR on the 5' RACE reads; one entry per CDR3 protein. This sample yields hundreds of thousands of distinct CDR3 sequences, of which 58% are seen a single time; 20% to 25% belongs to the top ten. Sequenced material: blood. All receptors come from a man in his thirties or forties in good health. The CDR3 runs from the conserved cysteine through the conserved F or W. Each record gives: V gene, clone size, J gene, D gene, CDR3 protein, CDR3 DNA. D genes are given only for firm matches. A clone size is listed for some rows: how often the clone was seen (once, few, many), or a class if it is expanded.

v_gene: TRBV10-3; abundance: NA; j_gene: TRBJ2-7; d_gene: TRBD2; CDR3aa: CATCGDGTRAHRSYEQYF; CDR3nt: TGTGCCACCTGTGGCGACGGGACTAGGGCTCATCGGTCCTACGAGCAGTACTTC
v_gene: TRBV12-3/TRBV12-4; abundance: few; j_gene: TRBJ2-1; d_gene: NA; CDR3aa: CASIRSLRSDEQFF; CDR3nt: TGTGCCAGCATCCGCTCCCTCCGGAGCGATGAGCAGTTCTTC
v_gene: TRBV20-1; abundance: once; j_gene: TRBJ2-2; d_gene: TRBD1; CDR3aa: CSAFGPGQGASGELFF; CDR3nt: TGCAGTGCTTTTGGGCCGGGACAGGGGGCGAGCGGGGAGCTGTTTTTT
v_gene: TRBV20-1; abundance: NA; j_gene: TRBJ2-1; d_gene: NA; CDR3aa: CSASGYGNEQFF; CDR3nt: TGCAGTGCTAGCGGGTACGGGAATGAGCAGTTCTTC
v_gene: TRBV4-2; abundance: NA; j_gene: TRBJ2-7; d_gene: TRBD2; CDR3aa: CASSQDGLAEFYEQYF; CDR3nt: TGTGCCAGCAGCCAAGATGGGCTAGCGGAATTTTACGAGCAGTACTTC
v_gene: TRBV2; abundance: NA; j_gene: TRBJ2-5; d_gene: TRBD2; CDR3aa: CASRLAGATRTQYF; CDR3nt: TGTGCCAGCAGACTAGCGGGAGCCACACGGACCCAGTACTTC
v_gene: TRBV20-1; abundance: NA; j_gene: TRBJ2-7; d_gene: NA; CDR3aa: CSGESGSGYEQYF; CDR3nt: TGCAGTGGGGAGAGCGGGTCCGGATACGAGCAGTACTTC
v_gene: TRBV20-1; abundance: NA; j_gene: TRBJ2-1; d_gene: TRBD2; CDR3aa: CSARSASGTYNEQFF; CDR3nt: TGCAGTGCTAGATCCGCTAGCGGGACCTACAATGAGCAGTTCTTC
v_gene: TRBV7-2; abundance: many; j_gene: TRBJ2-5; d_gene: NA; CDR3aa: CASSWRGETQYF; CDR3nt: TGTGCCAGCAGCTGGAGGGGGGAGACCCAGTACTTC
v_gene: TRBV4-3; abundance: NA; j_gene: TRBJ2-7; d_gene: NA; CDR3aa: CASSYRPGLTYEQYF; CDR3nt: TGCGCCAGCAGCTATCGACCGGGACTCACCTACGAGCAGTACTTC
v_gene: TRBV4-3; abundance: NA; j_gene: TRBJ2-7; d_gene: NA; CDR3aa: CASSQDLGLSGREQYF; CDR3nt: TGCGCCAGCAGCCAAGATTTGGGACTCTCGGGGCGCGAGCAGTACTTC
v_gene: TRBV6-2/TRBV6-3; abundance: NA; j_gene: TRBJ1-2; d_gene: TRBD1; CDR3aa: CASRGRADRGYGYTF; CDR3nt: TGTGCCAGCCGTGGGAGAGCGGACAGGGGATATGGCTACACCTTC
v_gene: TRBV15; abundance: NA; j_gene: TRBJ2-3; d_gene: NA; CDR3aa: CATSRGRGPDTQYF; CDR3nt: TGTGCCACCAGCAGAGGACGGGGGCCAGATACGCAGTATTTT
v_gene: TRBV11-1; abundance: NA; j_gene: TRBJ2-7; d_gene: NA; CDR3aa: CASSLSYPAHRTESYEQYF; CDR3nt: TGTGCCAGCAGCTTAAGCTACCCGGCCCACCGGACAGAGTCCTACGAGCAGTACTTC
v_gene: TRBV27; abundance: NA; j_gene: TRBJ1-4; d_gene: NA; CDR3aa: CASSRATATNEKLFF; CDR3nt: TGTGCCAGCAGTCGAGCGACAGCAACTAATGAAAAACTGTTTTTT
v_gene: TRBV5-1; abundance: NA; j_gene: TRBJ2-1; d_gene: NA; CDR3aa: CASSLTQYNEQFF; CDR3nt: TGCGCCAGCAGCCTTACACAGTACAATGAGCAGTTCTTC
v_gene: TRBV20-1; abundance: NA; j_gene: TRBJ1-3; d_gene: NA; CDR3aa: CSARTQIRPDTIYF; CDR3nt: TGCAGTGCCAGGACCCAAATCCGCCCTGACACCATATATTTT
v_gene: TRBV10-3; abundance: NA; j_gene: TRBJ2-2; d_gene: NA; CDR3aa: CAAKKTSFPGELFF; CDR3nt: TGTGCCGCGAAAAAGACTAGTTTTCCCGGGGAGCTGTTTTTT
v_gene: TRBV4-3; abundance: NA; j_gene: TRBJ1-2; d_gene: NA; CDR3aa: CASSQQGGHGYTF; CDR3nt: TGCGCCAGCAGCCAGCAAGGTGGTCATGGCTACACCTTC
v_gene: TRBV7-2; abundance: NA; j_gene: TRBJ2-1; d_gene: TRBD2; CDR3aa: CASSLGGTSGRYWFF; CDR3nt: TGTGCCAGCAGCTTAGGTGGGACTAGCGGGCGCTATTGGTTCTTC
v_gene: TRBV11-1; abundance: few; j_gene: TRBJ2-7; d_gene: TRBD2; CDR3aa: CASSLLGLDEQYF; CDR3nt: TGTGCCAGCAGCTTACTAGGACTAGACGAGCAGTACTTC
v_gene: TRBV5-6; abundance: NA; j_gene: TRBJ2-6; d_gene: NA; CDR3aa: CASSPGGVLTF; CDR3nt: TGTGCCAGCAGCCCGGGTGGCGTCCTGACTTTC
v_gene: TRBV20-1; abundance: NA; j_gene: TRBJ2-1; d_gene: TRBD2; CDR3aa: CSASNQRGAGDEQFF; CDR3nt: TGCAGTGCTAGTAACCAGCGGGGGGCTGGAGATGAGCAGTTCTTC
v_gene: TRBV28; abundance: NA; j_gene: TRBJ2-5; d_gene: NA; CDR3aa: CASGTRVGGTQYF; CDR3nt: TGTGCCAGCGGCACCCGGGTTGGCGGGACCCAGTACTTC
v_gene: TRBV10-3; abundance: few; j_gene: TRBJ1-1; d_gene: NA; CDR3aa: CAIRGEGGGSTEAFF; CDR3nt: TGTGCCATCAGGGGTGAGGGGGGGGGAAGCACTGAAGCTTTCTTT
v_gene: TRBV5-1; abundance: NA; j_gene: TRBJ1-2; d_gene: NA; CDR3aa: CASSIGENNRGYTF; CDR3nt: TGCGCCAGCAGCATCGGAGAGAATAACCGAGGCTACACCTTC
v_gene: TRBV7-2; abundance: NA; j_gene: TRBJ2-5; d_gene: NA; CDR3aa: CASSPSEAALGETQYF; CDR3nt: TGTGCCAGCAGCCCCTCTGAAGCGGCCTTGGGGGAGACCCAGTACTTC
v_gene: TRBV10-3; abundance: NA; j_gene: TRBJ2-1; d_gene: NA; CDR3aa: CATHGTYNEQFF; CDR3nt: TGTGCCACCCATGGCACCTACAATGAGCAGTTCTTC
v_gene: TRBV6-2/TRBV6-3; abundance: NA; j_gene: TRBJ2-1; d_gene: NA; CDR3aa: CASSDPPGATAYNEQFF; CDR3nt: TGTGCCAGCAGTGACCCCCCCGGGGCTACCGCTTACAATGAGCAGTTCTTC
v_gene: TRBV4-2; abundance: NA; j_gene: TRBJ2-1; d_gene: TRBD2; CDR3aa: CASSHSGGYYNEQFF; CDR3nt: TGTGCCAGCAGCCATTCGGGGGGGTATTACAATGAGCAGTTCTTC
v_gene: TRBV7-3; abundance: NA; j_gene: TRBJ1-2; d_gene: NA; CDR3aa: CASSSGGGVLDGYTF; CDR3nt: TGTGCCAGCAGCTCCGGCGGGGGGGTACTTGATGGCTACACCTTC
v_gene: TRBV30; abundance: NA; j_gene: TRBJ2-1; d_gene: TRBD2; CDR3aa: CAWKRTSVYNEQFF; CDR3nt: TGTGCCTGGAAACGGACTAGCGTCTACAATGAGCAGTTCTTC
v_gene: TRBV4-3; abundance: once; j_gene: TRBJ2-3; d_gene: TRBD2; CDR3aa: CASSQILAGVVDTQYF; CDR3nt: TGCGCCAGCAGCCAGATCCTAGCGGGAGTGGTAGATACGCAGTATTTT
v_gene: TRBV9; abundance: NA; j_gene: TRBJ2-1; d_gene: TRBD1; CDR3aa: CASSVVGTGANNEQFF; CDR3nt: TGTGCCAGCAGCGTCGTCGGGACAGGGGCGAACAATGAGCAGTTCTTC
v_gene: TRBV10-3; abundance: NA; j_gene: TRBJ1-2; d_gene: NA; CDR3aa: CAISGEGGAFSGGYTF; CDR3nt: TGTGCCATCAGTGGCGAAGGAGGGGCTTTCTCCGGTGGCTACACCTTC
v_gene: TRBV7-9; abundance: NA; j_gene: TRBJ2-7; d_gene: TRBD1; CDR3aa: CASSSMTGYEQYF; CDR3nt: TGTGCCAGCAGCTCCATGACAGGGTACGAGCAGTACTTC
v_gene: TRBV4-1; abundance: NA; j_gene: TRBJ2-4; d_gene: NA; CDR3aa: CASSQGRDDIQYF; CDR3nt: TGCGCCAGCAGCCAAGGAAGGGATGACATTCAGTACTTC
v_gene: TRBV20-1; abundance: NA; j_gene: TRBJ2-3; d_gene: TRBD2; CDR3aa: CSARAGTSGGVDTQYF; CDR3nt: TGCAGTGCTAGAGCCGGGACTAGCGGGGGGGTTGATACGCAGTATTTT
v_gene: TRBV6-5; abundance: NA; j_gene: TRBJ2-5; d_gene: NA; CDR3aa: CASSPGPSGEQYF; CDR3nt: TGTGCCAGCAGTCCGGGACCTTCGGGGGAGCAGTACTTC
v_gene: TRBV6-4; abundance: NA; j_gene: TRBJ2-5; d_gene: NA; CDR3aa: CASRTGLGGQYF; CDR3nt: TGTGCCAGCAGGACAGGGTTGGGGGGCCAGTACTTC
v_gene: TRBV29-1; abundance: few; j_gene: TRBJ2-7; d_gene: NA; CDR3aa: CSVQGGDLSDEQYF; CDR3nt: TGCAGCGTCCAAGGGGGGGATTTATCAGACGAGCAGTACTTC
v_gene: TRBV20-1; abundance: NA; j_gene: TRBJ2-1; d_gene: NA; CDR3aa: CSAPGLPHEQFF; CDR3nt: TGCAGTGCTCCGGGACTGCCTCATGAGCAGTTCTTC
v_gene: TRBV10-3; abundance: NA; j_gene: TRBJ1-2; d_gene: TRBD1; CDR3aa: CAITADRRTGCTF; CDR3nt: TGTGCCATCACCGCGGACAGAAGGACAGGCTGCACCTTC
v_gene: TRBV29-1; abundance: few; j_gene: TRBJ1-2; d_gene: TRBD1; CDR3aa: CSVGQASYGYTF; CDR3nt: TGCAGCGTGGGACAGGCCTCCTATGGCTACACCTTC
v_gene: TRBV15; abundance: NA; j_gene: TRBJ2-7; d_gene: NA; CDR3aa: CATSREEGKETYEQYF; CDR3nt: TGTGCCACCAGCAGAGAGGAAGGGAAAGAAACCTACGAGCAGTACTTC
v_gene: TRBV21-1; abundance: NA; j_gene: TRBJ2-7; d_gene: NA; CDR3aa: CASSRPVTGEYEQYF; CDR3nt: TGTGCCAGCAGCAGACCGGTGACAGGGGAGTACGAGCAGTACTTC
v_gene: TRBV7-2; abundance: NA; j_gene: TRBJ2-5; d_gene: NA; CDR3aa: CASSLEWGRRKTQYF; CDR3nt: TGTGCCAGCAGCTTAGAATGGGGGCGGAGGAAGACCCAGTACTTC
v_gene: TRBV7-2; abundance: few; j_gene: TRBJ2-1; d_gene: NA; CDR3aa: CASSLGGSGFGEQFF; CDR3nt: TGTGCCAGCAGCTTAGGAGGGAGCGGGTTTGGGGAGCAGTTCTTC
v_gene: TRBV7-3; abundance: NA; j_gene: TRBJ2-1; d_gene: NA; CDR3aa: CASSLNRGSGEQFF; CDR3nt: TGTGCCAGCAGCTTAAACCGGGGCTCAGGTGAGCAGTTCTTC
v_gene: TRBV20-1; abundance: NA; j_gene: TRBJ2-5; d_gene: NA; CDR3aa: CSARKGREETQYF; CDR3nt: TGCAGTGCTAGAAAGGGGCGCGAAGAGACCCAGTACTTC
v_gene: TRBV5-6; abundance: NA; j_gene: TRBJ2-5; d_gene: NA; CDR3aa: CASSFTATQETQYF; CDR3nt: TGTGCCAGCAGCTTTACAGCGACGCAAGAGACCCAGTACTTC
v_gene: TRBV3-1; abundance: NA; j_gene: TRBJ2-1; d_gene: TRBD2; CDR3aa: CASSQPQTSGQFF; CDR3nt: TGTGCCAGCAGCCAACCGCAGACTAGCGGGCAGTTCTTC
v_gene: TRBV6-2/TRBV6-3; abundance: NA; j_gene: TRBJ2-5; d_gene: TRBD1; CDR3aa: CASSYSTGFKETQYF; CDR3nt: TGTGCCAGCAGTTACTCGACAGGGTTCAAAGAGACCCAGTACTTC
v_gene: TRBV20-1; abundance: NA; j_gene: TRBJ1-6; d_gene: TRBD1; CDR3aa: CSARTGQGESPLHF; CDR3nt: TGCAGTGCTAGGACCGGACAGGGAGAATCACCCCTCCACTTT
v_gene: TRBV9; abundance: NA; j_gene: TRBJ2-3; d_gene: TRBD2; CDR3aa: CASSVLAGGRRTDTQYF; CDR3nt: TGTGCCAGCAGCGTACTAGCGGGAGGGCGACGCACAGATACGCAGTATTTT
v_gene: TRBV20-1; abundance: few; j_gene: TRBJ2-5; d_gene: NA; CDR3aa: CSGSGEGGQTQYF; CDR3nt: TGCAGTGGTTCGGGAGAGGGTGGACAGACCCAGTACTTC
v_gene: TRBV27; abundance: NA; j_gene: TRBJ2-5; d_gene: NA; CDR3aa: CASSQGGLAQETQYF; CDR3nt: TGTGCCAGCAGCCAGGGGGGCCTAGCGCAAGAGACCCAGTACTTC
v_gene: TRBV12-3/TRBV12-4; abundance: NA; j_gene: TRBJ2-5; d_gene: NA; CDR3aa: CASSLGGRLIWETQYF; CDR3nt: TGTGCCAGCAGTTTGGGTGGGAGACTGATCTGGGAGACCCAGTACTTC
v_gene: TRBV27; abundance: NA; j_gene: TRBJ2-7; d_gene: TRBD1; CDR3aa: CASSFAGGGPYEQYF; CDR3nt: TGTGCCAGCAGTTTTGCAGGGGGCGGGCCCTACGAGCAGTACTTC